Included here is one TCR beta chain sequence, with context. Its antigen is still unknown. Per germline, CDR1 LGHNA and CDR2 YSLEER. The V end was cut by 0 bases, the J end by 0 bases, with 12 bases between. This CDR3 spans 17 amino acids. These data come from a study of cytomegalovirus exposure and HLA in healthy donors. General study findings and limits: Indistinguishable V segments such as TRBV6-2 and TRBV6-3 were excluded. The study flagged about 160 TCR beta chains as cytomegalovirus-associated. Later on, an analysis tied around 17,000 TCR beta sequences to HLA alleles at 0.05 false discovery rate. Among CMV-associated TCR beta chains, most appeared HLA-restricted in a later analysis.

The PCR used 60 Vbeta and 13 Jbeta primers. Using immunoSEQ multiplex PCR, the repertoire was profiled, and TCRdb retains in-frame clones only, with some absent. The table shows under 140,000 clones, with about three quarters occurring only once. The clonotype was recovered from a woman in her twenties or thirties in good health and CMV-seronegative. This chain uses TRBV4-3 with TRBJ2-4; TRBD1 is a possible D gene (5 bases). Sequences were obtained from PBMCs. The CDR3 protein is CASSQDYVGLAKNIQYF. The CDR3, as DNA: TGCGCCAGCAGCCAAGATTATGTGGGGCTAGCCAAAAACATTCAGTACTTC.